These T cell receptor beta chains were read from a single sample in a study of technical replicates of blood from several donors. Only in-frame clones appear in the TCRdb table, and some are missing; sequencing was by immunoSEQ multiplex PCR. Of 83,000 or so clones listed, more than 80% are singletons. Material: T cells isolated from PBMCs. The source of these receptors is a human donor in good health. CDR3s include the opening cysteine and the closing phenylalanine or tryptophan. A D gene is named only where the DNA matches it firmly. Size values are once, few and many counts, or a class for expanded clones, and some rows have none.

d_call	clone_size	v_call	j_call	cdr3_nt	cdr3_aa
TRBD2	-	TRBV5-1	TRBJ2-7	TGCGCCAGCAGCTTGGGGACTAGCGGGGGATACGAGCAGTACTTC	CASSLGTSGGYEQYF
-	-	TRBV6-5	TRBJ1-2	TGTGCCAGCAGTTACGTCGCGGGGGCTGCTAACTATGGCTACACCTTC	CASSYVAGAANYGYTF
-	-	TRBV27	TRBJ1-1	TGTGCCAGCAGTTTGGAGGGGATGGGGAACACTGAAGCTTTCTTT	CASSLEGMGNTEAFF
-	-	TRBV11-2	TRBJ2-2	TGTGCCAGCAGCTTAGATCAGGGATCCCGCGCCGGGGAGCTGTTTTTT	CASSLDQGSRAGELFF
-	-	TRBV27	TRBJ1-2	TGTGCCAGCAGTTTCCTTCCTGGGACTCCCCTTGGCTACACCTTC	CASSFLPGTPLGYTF
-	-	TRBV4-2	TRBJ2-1	TGTGCCAGCAGCCAAGTGGGAGCGAAATCCTACAATGAGCAGTTCTTC	CASSQVGAKSYNEQFF
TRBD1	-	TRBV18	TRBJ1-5	TGTGCCAGCTCAATTAGCGGGACAGCAAGCAATCAGCCCCAGCATTTT	CASSISGTASNQPQHF
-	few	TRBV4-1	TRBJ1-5	TGCGCCAGCAGCCATCCCCGGGGAGCGCGTAGCAATCAGCCCCAGCATTTT	CASSHPRGARSNQPQHF
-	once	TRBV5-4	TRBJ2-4	TGTGCCAGCAGGGGGGGGCCGGGGGCTCGCGACTTC	CASRGGPGARDF
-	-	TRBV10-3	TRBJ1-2	TGTGCCATCAGTGGGAGACAGGCTAACTATGGCTACACCTTC	CAISGRQANYGYTF
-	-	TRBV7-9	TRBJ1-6	TGTGCCAGCAGCCCACTATCCGGGATGGCGGATTCACCCCTCCACTTT	CASSPLSGMADSPLHF
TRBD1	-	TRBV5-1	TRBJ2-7	TGCGCCAGCAGGACACAGGGGATCAATTCCGAGCAGTACTTC	CASRTQGINSEQYF
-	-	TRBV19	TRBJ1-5	TGTGCCAGTACCGATCGGGAGGGTCAGCCCCAGCATTTT	CASTDREGQPQHF
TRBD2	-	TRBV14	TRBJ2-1	TGTGCCAGCAGCCAGGGGGTACTAGCGGGGTATTACAATGAGCAGTTCTTC	CASSQGVLAGYYNEQFF
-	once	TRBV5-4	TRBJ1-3	TGTGCCAGCAGCTCAACTACAGGGTTGGGAAACACCATATATTTT	CASSSTTGLGNTIYF
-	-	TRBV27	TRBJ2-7	TGTGCCAGCAGTCCGGGTAACCTCCTCTACGAGCAGTACTTC	CASSPGNLLYEQYF
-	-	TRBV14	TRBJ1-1	TGTGCCAGCAGCCAAGAAACAGGGAGAGCCGCTTTCTTT	CASSQETGRAAFF
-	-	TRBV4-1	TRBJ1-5	TGCGCCAGCAGCCAAGTTGGGGGGAATCAGCCCCAGCATTTT	CASSQVGGNQPQHF
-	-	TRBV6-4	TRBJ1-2	TGTGCCAGCAGTGTGAGCCTAAACTATGGCTACACCTTC	CASSVSLNYGYTF
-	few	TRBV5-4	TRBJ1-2	TGTGCCAGCAACATGGGAGGGAGCTATGGCTACACCTTC	CASNMGGSYGYTF
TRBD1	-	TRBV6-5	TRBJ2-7	TGTGCCAGCAGTCATCAGACAGGGGACCCCTACGAGCAGTACTTC	CASSHQTGDPYEQYF
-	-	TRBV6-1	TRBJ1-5	TGTGCCAGCAGCGCTACAGGGTTTTATCAGCCCCAGCATTTT	CASSATGFYQPQHF
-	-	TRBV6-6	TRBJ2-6	TGTGCCATCCGAGGAGGAGCCGGGGCCAACGTCCTGACTTTC	CAIRGGAGANVLTF
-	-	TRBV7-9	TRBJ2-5	TGTGCCAGCAGCTTATTTCCCAGGGAACAAGAGACCCAGTACTTC	CASSLFPREQETQYF